Listed here are 27 T cell receptor beta chains from one sample, sequenced in a study of regulatory T cells in long-lasting Graves disease. Assembly of TCR beta libraries relied on iRepertoire HTBI primers together with Arm-PCR of CDR3 regions. TCRdb called the multiplex PCR reads again in MiXCR, with one record for every CDR3 protein. The table includes 350,000 to 450,000 distinct CDR3 sequences, about 20% detected once. Time point: persistent/refractory GD, antithyroid drugs over 5 years with positive TRAb. The TCR library was made from RNA that had been extracted from PBMCs in TRIzol. The input for sequencing was peripheral blood mononuclear cells (PBMCs), taken when the disease was refractory, from a patient treated with antithyroid drugs. The receptors were sampled from a female donor with Graves disease.

This clonotype was seen a handful of times. The chain couples TRBV6-2 or TRBV6-3 to TRBJ2-7; D gene uncertain. This CDR3 is built from 13 residues. Germline CDR1 is MNHEY and CDR2 is SVGEGT. V was clipped by 6 bases and J by 0 bases, with 9 bases between them. The CDR3 region has the DNA TGTGCCAGCAGAGGTCCCACCTCCTACGAGCAGTACTTC. As protein: CASRGPTSYEQYF.

This clonotype was seen ten or more times. The chain employs TRBV18 and TRBJ2-7; 7 bases line up with TRBD1. In germline, CDR1 is KGHSH, CDR2 LQKENI. This CDR3 comprises 13 residues. Losses at the gene ends were 3 bases for V and 3 bases for J; bases not matched to a gene: 2. CDR3 nucleotide sequence: TGTGCCAGCTCACCGGGACAGAACTACGAGCAGTACTTC. This sequence encodes CASSPGQNYEQYF.

This clonotype was detected ten times or more. The chain uses TRBV6-1 and TRBJ1-5; the D gene is possibly TRBD1 (5 bases). V was clipped by 6 bases and J by 3 bases, with 12 bases between them. CDR1 and CDR2 from the germline V gene are MNHNS and SASEGT. This CDR3 contains 14 residues. CDR3 nucleotide sequence: TGTGCCAGCAGGGCGGGACTTCTCAATCAGCCCCAGCATTTT. This gives the protein CASRAGLLNQPQHF.

The CDR3, as DNA: TGTGCCAGCAGTTTGGAGCTGGCGGACACAGATACGCAGTATTTT. This sequence encodes CASSLELADTDTQYF. This chain uses TRBV12-3 or TRBV12-4 with TRBJ2-3; D not resolved. CDR3 size: 15 residues. V lost 3 bases, J lost 2 bases, and 12 bases lay in between.

V usage is TRBV19 and J usage is TRBJ1-4; D perhaps matches TRBD1 (5 bases). The V end lost 9 bases, the J end lost 0 bases, and 11 bases lay between the germline ends. The CDR3 runs 14 residues. From germline, CDR1 is LNHDA and CDR2 SQIVND (reference sequence). The CDR3 coding sequence is TGTGCCAGCAGAAGGGGCGCAACTAATGAAAAACTGTTTTTT. Its protein is CASRRGATNEKLFF.

The chain employs TRBV6-1 and TRBJ1-6; D unresolved. The CDR3 has 15 amino acids. Per germline, CDR1 MNHNS and CDR2 SASEGT. Trimming removed 2 bases from V and 0 bases from J, with 5 bases in between. The CDR3 nucleotides are TGTGCCAGCAGTGAAAGAAGCTCCTATAATTCACCCCTCCACTTT. Translated: CASSERSSYNSPLHF.

This sequence joins TRBV9 and TRBJ2-2; D unresolved. The CDR3 covers 13 residues. Germline V gene lookup returns CDR1 SGDLS and CDR2 YYNGEE. Trimming took off 7 bases at V and 4 bases at J, with 11 bases between the two ends. Written as DNA, the CDR3 is TGTGCCAGCTCCCCGCCCGTCACCGGGGAGCTGTTTTTT. This gives the protein CASSPPVTGELFF.

In its sample, this clonotype was seen many times. The chain uses TRBV5-6 and TRBJ2-5; 8 bases agree with TRBD1. Per germline, CDR1 SGHDT and CDR2 YYEEEE. With 0 bases clipped from V and 3 bases from J, the junction kept 1 base outside the gene matches. The CDR3 runs 14 residues. The DNA of the CDR3 is TGTGCCAGCAGCTTGGAGGACAGGGAAGAGACCCAGTACTTC. It specifies CASSLEDREETQYF.

The rearrangement joins TRBV6-2 or TRBV6-3 to TRBJ2-1; 12 nucleotides align to TRBD2. Germline V gene lookup returns CDR1 MNHEY and CDR2 SVGEGT. The ends lost 1 base at V and 1 base at J; junction bases unmatched: 8. The CDR3 length is 19 residues. In nucleotides, the CDR3 is TGTGCCAGCAGTTACTTGCTAACTAGCGGGGGGCGTTCCTACAATGAGCAGTTCTTC. Translated: CASSYLLTSGGRSYNEQFF.

Many counts were recorded for this clonotype. The J gene is TRBJ1-1, the V gene TRBV3-1; D is uncertain. The CDR3 sequence is 13 residues long. The germline gives CDR1 LGHDT, CDR2 YNNKEL (reference sequence). V lost 0 bases and J 5 bases, leaving 7 bases between the germline ends. CDR3 nucleotides: TGTGCCAGCAGCCAAGAAGTATGGACTGAAGCTTTCTTT. This translates into CASSQEVWTEAFF.

The chain uses TRBV29-1 and TRBJ2-2; 11 bases match TRBD1. Germline V gene data show CDR1 as SQVTM and CDR2 as ANQGSEA. The CDR3 length is 15 residues. The trim removed 2 bases at V and 6 bases at J, leaving 5 bases unmatched. As DNA, the CDR3 is TGCAGCGTTGAACTCGGACAGGGGGCACCCGGGGAGCTGTTTTTT. It encodes CSVELGQGAPGELFF.

Many counts were recorded for this clonotype. A read error may account for a junction end that differs from germline. This sequence joins TRBV5-1 and TRBJ1-1; a possible D gene is TRBD1 (5 bases). The CDR3 spans 13 residues. Germline-derived CDR1 and CDR2 are SGHRS and YFSETQ. CDR3 in DNA: TGTGCCAGCAGCTTGTGGGGGGGAACTGAAGCTTTCTTT. Encoded protein: CASSLWGGTEAFF.

This clonotype was seen ten or more times. The chain recombines TRBV20-1 with TRBJ1-5; a possible D gene is TRBD1 (6 bases). Trimming cost V 5 bases and J 4 bases, with 9 bases left between them. This CDR3 is 12 amino acids long. CDR1 is DFQATT, CDR2 SNEGSKA, per germline (reference sequence). As DNA, the CDR3 is TGCAGTGCTCAAGACAGGAATCAGCCCCAGCATTTT. It codes for CSAQDRNQPQHF.

To note about this clonotype: This clone may be a read error of a much larger clone one base away. This chain uses TRBV7-2 with TRBJ1-1; 8 bases match TRBD1. V shed 1 base and J 4 bases; nucleotides not matched to a gene: 8. The CDR3 totals 16 residues. Germline V CDR1 and CDR2: SGHTA, FQGNSA. The CDR3 DNA reads TGTACCAGCAGCTTAGTAAGTGTACAGGGGGGCACTGAAGCTTTCTTT. This translates into CTSSLVSVQGGTEAFF.

This clonotype showed up many times. The chain carries TRBV10-3 and TRBJ2-5, with a tentative D call TRBD2 (6 bases). This CDR3 has 14 amino acids. Trimming removed 3 bases at V and 5 bases at J, with 13 bases between. CDR1 and CDR2 (germline): ENHRY, SYGVKD. The CDR3 here is CAISEPSDGETQYF. As DNA, the CDR3 is TGTGCCATCAGTGAACCTAGCGACGGGGAGACCCAGTACTTC.

This clonotype was recorded at least ten times. The J gene is TRBJ2-2, the V gene TRBV27; the D is unclear. V was pared by 6 bases and J by 4 bases, with 9 bases between. The germline gives CDR1 MNHEY, CDR2 SMNVEV (reference sequence). The CDR3 is 13 residues long. CDR3: CASSFTSTGELFF. The CDR3 DNA follows: TGTGCCAGCAGCTTTACAAGCACCGGGGAGCTGTTTTTT.

This clonotype has a count of ten or more. The chain has TRBV12-3 or TRBV12-4 and TRBJ2-5; 10 bases align to TRBD2. V was pared by 4 bases and J by 5 bases, with 7 bases of the junction left unmatched. The CDR3 has 15 amino acids. CDR3: CASSSASGRGETQYF. The CDR3 region has the DNA TGTGCCAGCAGTTCGGCTAGCGGGAGAGGGGAGACCCAGTACTTC.

This clonotype has only a few counts. The chain has TRBV30 and TRBJ1-5; possibly TRBD1 for D (6 bases). CDR1 and CDR2 (germline): GTSNPN, SVGIG (reference sequence). Trimming took off 2 bases at V and 5 bases at J, with 16 bases between the two ends. This CDR3 is 15 amino acids long. The CDR3 DNA reads as TGTGCCTGGAGTTCAAGCCTAGGGGGGCATCAGCCCCAGCATTTT. This translates into CAWSSSLGGHQPQHF. The entire variable domain, with the rest obtained from reference TRBV30 and TRBJ1-5, is as follows: SQTIHQWPATLVQPVGSPLSLECTVEGTSNPNLYWYRQAAGRGLQLLFYSVGIGQISSEVPQNLSASRPQDRQFILSSKKLLLSDSGFYLCAWSSSLGGHQPQHFGDGTRLSIL.

J is TRBJ2-7 and V is TRBV20-1; D is unclear. Trimming removed 3 bases from V and 3 bases from J, with 12 bases in between. CDR3 length: 13 amino acids. The germline gives CDR1 DFQATT, CDR2 SNEGSKA (reference sequence). In DNA, the CDR3 is TGCAGTGCTAGGGAGTACAGAAACTACGAGCAGTACTTC. Protein: CSAREYRNYEQYF.

This clonotype was recorded at least ten times. The chain links TRBV2 to TRBJ1-5; 9 nucleotides agree with TRBD1. Germline V lookup: CDR1 SNHLY, CDR2 FYNNEI. The CDR3 extends over 15 amino acids. Losses at the gene ends were 5 bases for V and 1 base for J; bases not matched to a gene: 3. The CDR3 loop reads CASSPGTGSNQPQHF. CDR3 nucleotides: TGTGCCAGCAGTCCAGGGACAGGGAGCAATCAGCCCCAGCATTTT.

Points on this clonotype: Possible read error: a much larger clone is one base away. This chain links TRBV12-3 or TRBV12-4 with TRBJ2-7; 7 bases line up with TRBD1. This CDR3 is built from 13 residues. This CDR3 is CTSSSQGPYEQYF. As DNA, the CDR3 is TGTACCAGCAGTTCACAGGGGCCCTACGAGCAGTACTTC.

This clonotype was counted at least ten times. CDR3 sequence reads: CASRTPGPPGYTF. As DNA, the CDR3 is TGTGCCAGCAGGACCCCAGGGCCCCCTGGCTACACCTTC. The chain links TRBV6-1 to TRBJ1-2, with a weak D call TRBD1 (5 bases). This CDR3 contains 13 residues. CDR1 and CDR2 from the germline V gene are MNHNS and SASEGT. V gave up 6 bases and J gave up 7 bases, with 15 bases separating them.

This clonotype was seen repeatedly, ten times or more. The chain has TRBV2 and TRBJ2-1; 11 nucleotides match TRBD2. The CDR3 loop spans 15 amino acids. V trimming: 5 bases; J trimming: 3 bases; junction bases outside the gene matches: 3. Germline-derived CDR1 and CDR2 are SNHLY and FYNNEI. Here the CDR3 reads CASSTGTSGYNEQFF. Here the CDR3 DNA reads TGTGCCAGCAGTACCGGGACTAGCGGCTACAATGAGCAGTTCTTC.

This clonotype has ten or more counts. The genes are TRBV7-2 and TRBJ2-7; 11 positions agree with TRBD2. Germline values: CDR1 SGHTA, CDR2 FQGNSA. J lost 7 bases, V lost 5 bases, and 10 bases had no gene match. There are 15 residues in the CDR3. The CDR3 region is CASSAYGLAGQEQYF. CDR3 sequence (DNA): TGTGCCAGCAGCGCCTACGGACTAGCGGGTCAAGAGCAGTACTTC.

The rearrangement uses TRBV7-8 and TRBJ2-7; 8 bases match TRBD1. There are 15 residues in the CDR3. Trimming took 5 bases from V and 4 from J; bases not matched to a gene: 10. Germline V gene data show CDR1 as SGHVS and CDR2 as FQNEAQ. This CDR3 reads CASSGSGTGEYEQYF. CDR3 DNA sequence: TGTGCCAGCAGCGGATCCGGGACAGGAGAATACGAGCAGTACTTC. The variable domain in full, completed from reference TRBV7-8 and TRBJ2-7, reads GAGVSQSPRYKVAKRGQDVALRCDPISGHVSLFWYQQALGQGPEFLTYFQNEAQLDKSGLPSDRFFAERPEGSVSTLKIQRTQQEDSAVYLCASSGSGTGEYEQYFGPGTRLTVT.

This chain joins TRBV7-2 and TRBJ2-2, with D maybe TRBD2 (6 bases). V was pared by 5 bases and J by 6 bases, with 13 bases between. The CDR3 is 14 residues long. Germline V gene sequence: CDR1 SGHTA, CDR2 FQGNSA. CDR3 coding DNA: TGTGCCAGCAGCCCGGGACTTGGGGCCGGGGAGCTGTTTTTT. It codes for CASSPGLGAGELFF.

This clonotype was recorded a few times. The chain combines TRBV10-3 with TRBJ1-1; 8 bases are shared with TRBD1. Trimming removed 10 bases from V and 0 bases from J; junction bases left unmatched: 4. Germline V CDR1 and CDR2: ENHRY, SYGVKD. The CDR3 consists of 13 residues. The CDR3 DNA is TGTGCCACCGGGACAGGCTTGAACACTGAAGCTTTCTTT. Encoded protein: CATGTGLNTEAFF.